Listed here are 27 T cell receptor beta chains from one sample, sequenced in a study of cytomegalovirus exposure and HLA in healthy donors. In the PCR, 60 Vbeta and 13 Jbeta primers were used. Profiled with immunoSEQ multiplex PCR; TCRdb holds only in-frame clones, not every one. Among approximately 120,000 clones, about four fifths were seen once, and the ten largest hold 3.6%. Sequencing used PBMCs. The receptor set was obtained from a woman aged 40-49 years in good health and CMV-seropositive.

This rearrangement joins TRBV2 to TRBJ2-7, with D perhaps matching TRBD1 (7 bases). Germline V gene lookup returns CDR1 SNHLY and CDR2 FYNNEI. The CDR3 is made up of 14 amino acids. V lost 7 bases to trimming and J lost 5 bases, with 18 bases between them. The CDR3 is CASTTQGGLHEQYF. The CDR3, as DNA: TGTGCCAGCACCACCCAGGGGGGCCTTCACGAGCAGTACTTC.

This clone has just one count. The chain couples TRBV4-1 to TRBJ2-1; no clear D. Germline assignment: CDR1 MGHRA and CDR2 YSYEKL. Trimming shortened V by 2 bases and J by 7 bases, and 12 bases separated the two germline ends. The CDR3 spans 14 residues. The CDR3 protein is CASSQLLASNEQFF. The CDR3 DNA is TGCGCCAGCAGCCAATTGTTAGCTTCGAATGAGCAGTTCTTC.

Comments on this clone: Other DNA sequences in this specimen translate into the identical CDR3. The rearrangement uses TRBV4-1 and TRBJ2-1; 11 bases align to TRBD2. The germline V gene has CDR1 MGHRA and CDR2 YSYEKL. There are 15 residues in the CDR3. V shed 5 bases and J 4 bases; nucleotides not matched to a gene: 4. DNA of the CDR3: TGCGCCAGCAGCTACGGGACTAGCGGATACAATGAGCAGTTCTTC. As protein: CASSYGTSGYNEQFF.

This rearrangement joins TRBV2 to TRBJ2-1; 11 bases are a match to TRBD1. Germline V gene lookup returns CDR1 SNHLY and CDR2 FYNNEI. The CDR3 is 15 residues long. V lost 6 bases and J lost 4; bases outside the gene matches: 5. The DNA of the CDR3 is TGTGCCAGCAGCCGGGACAGGGGGGAGTACAATGAGCAGTTCTTC. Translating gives CASSRDRGEYNEQFF.

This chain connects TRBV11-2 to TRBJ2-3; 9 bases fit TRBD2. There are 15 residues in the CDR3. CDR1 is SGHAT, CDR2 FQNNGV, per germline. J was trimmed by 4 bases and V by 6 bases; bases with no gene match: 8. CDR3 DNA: TGTGCCAGCAGGTCGGGGACTAGCTTGGCAGATACGCAGTATTTT. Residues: CASRSGTSLADTQYF. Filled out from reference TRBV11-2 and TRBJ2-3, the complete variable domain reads EAGVAQSPRYKIIEKRQSVAFWCNPISGHATLYWYQQILGQGPKLLIQFQNNGVVDDSQLPKDRFSAERLKGVDSTLKIQPAKLEDSAVYLCASRSGTSLADTQYFGPGTRLTVL.

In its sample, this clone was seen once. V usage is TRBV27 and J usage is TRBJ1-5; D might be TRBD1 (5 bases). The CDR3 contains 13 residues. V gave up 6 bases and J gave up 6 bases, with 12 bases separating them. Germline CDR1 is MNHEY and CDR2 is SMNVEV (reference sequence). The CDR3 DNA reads TGTGCCAGCAGACAGGTCGGCAGTCAGCCCCAGCATTTT. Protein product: CASRQVGSQPQHF.

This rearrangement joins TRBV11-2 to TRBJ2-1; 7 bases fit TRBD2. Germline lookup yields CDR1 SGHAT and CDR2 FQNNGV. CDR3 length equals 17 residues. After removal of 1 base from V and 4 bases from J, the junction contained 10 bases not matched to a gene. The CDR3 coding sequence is TGTGCCAGCAGCTTAGTTCTAGGGACTAACCGATACAATGAGCAGTTCTTC. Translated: CASSLVLGTNRYNEQFF.

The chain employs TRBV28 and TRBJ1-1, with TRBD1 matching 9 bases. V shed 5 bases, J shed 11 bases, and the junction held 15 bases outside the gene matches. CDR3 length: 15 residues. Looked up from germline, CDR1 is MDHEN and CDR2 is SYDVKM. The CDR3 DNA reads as TGTGCCAGCAGTCCTCTATGGACAGGGGATCTCTCTGCTTTCTTT. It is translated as CASSPLWTGDLSAFF.

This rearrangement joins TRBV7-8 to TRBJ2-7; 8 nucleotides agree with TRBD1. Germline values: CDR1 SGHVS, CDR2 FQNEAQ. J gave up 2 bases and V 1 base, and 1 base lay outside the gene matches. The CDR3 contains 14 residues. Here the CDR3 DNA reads TGTGCCAGCAGCTTAGACAGGGGGACCTACGAGCAGTACTTC. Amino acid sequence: CASSLDRGTYEQYF. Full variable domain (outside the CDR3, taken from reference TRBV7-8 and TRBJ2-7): GAGVSQSPRYKVAKRGQDVALRCDPISGHVSLFWYQQALGQGPEFLTYFQNEAQLDKSGLPSDRFFAERPEGSVSTLKIQRTQQEDSAVYLCASSLDRGTYEQYFGPGTRLTVT.

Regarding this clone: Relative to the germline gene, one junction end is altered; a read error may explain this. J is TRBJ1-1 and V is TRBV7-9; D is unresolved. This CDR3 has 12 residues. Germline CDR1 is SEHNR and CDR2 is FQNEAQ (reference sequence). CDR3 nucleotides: TGTTCCAGCAACATCATGAACACTGAAGCTTTCTTT. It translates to CSSNIMNTEAFF.

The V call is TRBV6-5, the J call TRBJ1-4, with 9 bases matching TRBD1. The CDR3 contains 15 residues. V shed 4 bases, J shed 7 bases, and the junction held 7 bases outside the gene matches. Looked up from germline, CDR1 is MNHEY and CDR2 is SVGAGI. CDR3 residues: CASSSRTGGVEKLFF. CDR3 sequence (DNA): TGTGCCAGCAGTTCCCGCACAGGGGGCGTTGAAAAACTGTTTTTT.

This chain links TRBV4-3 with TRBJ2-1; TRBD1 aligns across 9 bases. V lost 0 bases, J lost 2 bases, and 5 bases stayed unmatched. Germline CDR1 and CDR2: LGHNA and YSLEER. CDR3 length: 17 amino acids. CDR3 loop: CASSQDTGTGPYNEQFF. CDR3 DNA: TGCGCCAGCAGCCAAGATACCGGGACAGGGCCCTACAATGAGCAGTTCTTC.

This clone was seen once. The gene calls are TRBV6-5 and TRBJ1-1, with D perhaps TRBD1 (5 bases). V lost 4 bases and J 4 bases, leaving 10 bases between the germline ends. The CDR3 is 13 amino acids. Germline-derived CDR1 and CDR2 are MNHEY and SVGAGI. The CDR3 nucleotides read TGTGCCAGCAGTTTGGCCGACAGCACTGAAGCTTTCTTT. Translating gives CASSLADSTEAFF.

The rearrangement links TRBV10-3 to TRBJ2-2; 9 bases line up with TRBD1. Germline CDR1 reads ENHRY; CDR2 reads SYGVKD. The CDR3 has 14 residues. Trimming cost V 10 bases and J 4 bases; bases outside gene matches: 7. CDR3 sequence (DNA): TGTGCCACAAGGACAGGGGTGATCACCGGGGAGCTGTTTTTT. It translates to CATRTGVITGELFF.

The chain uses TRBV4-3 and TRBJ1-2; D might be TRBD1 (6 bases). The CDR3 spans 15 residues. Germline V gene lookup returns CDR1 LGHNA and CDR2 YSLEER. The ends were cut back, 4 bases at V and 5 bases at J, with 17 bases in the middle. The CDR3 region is CASSPGTQSPYGYTF. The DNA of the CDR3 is TGCGCCAGCAGCCCCGGGACACAATCCCCGTATGGCTACACCTTC.

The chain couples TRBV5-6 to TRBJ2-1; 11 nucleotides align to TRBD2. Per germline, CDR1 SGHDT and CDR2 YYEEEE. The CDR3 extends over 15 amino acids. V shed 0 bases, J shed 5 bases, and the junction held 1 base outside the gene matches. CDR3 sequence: CASSLVLAGDNEQFF. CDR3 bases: TGTGCCAGCAGCTTGGTACTAGCGGGAGACAATGAGCAGTTCTTC. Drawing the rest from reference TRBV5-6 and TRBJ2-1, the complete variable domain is DAGVTQSPTHLIKTRGQQVTLRCSPKSGHDTVSWYQQALGQGPQFIFQYYEEEERQRGNFPDRFSGHQFPNYSSELNVNALLLGDSALYLCASSLVLAGDNEQFFGPGTRLTVL.

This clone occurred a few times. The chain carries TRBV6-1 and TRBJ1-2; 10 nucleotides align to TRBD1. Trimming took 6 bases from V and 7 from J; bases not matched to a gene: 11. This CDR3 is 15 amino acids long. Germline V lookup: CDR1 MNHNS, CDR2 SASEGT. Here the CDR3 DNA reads TGTGCCAGCAGCCCGGAGACAGGGGGCTGGGGTGGCTACACCTTC. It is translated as CASSPETGGWGGYTF.

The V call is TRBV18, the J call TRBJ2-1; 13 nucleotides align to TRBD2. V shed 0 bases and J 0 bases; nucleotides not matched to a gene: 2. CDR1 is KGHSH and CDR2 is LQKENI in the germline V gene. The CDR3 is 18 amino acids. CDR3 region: CASSPPGLAGSSYNEQFF. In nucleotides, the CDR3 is TGTGCCAGCTCACCACCGGGACTAGCGGGGAGCTCCTACAATGAGCAGTTCTTC.

CDR3 region: CASSRDSYTDTQYF. CDR3 sequence (DNA): TGTGCCAGCAGTAGGGACTCCTACACAGATACGCAGTATTTT. The chain employs TRBV28 and TRBJ2-3, with D possibly TRBD2 on 6 matching bases. V was clipped by 5 bases and J by 2 bases, with 11 bases between them. The CDR3 contains 14 residues. Germline CDR1 reads MDHEN; CDR2 reads SYDVKM.

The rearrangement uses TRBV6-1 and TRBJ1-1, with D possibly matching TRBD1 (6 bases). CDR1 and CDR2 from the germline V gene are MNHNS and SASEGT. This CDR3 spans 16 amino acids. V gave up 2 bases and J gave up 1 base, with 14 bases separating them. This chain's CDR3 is CASSEQGTRTNTEAFF. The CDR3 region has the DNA TGTGCCAGCAGTGAACAAGGGACAAGGACGAACACTGAAGCTTTCTTT.

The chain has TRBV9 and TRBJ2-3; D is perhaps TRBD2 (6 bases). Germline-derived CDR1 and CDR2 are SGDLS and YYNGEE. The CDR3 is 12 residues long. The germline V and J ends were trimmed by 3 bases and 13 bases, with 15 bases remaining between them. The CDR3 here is CASSADYWRKYF. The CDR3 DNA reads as TGTGCCAGCAGCGCGGACTACTGGAGGAAGTATTTT.

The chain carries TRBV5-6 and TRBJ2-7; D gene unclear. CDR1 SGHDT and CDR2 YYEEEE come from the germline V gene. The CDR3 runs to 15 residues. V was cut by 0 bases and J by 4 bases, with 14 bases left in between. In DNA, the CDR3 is TGTGCCAGCAGCTTGGCCTCTTTCAGTTCTTACGAGCAGTACTTC. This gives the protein CASSLASFSSYEQYF.

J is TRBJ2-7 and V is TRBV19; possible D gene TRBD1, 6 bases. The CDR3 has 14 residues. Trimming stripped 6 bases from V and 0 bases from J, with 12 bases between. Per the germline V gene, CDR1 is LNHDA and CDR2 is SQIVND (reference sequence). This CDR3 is CASRADRDSYEQYF. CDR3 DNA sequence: TGTGCCAGTAGGGCGGACAGAGACTCCTACGAGCAGTACTTC.

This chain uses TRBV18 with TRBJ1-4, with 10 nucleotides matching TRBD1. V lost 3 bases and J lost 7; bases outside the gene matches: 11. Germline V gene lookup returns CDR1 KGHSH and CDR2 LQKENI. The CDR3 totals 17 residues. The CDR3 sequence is CASSPQEGQGISEKLFF. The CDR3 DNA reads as TGTGCCAGCTCACCCCAGGAGGGACAGGGGATAAGTGAAAAACTGTTTTTT.

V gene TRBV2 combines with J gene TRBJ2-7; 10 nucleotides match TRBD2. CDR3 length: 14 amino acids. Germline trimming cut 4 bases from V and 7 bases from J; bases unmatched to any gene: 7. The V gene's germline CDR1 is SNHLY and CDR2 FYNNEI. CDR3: CASSVPSGSYEQYF. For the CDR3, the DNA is TGTGCCAGCAGTGTCCCTAGCGGGAGTTATGAGCAGTACTTC.

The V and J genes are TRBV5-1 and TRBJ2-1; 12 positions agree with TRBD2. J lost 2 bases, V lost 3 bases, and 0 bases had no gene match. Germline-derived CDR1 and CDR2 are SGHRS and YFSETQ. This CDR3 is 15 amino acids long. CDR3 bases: TGCGCCAGCAGCTGGACTAGCGGGACCTACAATGAGCAGTTCTTC. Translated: CASSWTSGTYNEQFF.

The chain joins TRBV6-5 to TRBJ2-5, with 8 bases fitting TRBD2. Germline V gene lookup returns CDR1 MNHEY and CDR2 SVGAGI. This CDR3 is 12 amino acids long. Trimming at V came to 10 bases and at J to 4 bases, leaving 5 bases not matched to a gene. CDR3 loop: CATGLGGETQYF. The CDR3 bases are TGTGCCACGGGACTAGGAGGAGAGACCCAGTACTTC.